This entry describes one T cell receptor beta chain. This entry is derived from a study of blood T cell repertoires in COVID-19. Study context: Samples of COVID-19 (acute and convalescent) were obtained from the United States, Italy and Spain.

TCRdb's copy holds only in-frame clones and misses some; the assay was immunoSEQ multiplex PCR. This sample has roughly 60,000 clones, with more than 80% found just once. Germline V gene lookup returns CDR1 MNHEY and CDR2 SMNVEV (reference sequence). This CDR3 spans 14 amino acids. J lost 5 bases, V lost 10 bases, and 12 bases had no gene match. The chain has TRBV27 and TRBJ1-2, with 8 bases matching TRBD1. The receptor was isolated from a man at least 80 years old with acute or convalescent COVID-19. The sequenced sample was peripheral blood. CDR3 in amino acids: CATKYQGAGYGYTF. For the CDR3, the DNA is TGTGCCACTAAATACCAGGGGGCAGGGTATGGCTACACCTTC.